Included here is one T cell receptor beta chain sequence, with context. Authors' data handling: It was from reference gene primer amplification that nucleated cell counts were estimated. Clones were sequenced by immunoSEQ multiplex PCR, and TCRdb holds only the in-frame ones, with some missing. That table supplies the V and J calls and clone size; D and trimming were determined from the DNA. Seen here are tens of thousands of clones, around 85% observed once, and the top ten hold 15% to 20%. This sample was included in a study of blood T cell repertoires in COVID-19. Study-level background: Sample material is recorded as cDNA or gDNA derived from T cells, B-cell-depleted T cells, or PBMCs.

This CDR3 has 13 residues. The germline gives CDR1 SGHNT, CDR2 YENEEA. The trim removed 6 bases at V and 2 bases at J, leaving 4 bases unmatched. The chain carries TRBV11-3 and TRBJ2-7, with 7 bases that match TRBD1. The specimen was peripheral blood. This TCR came from a human donor in a cohort sampled during active COVID-19. The CDR3 DNA reads as TGTGCCAGCAGGCCGACAGGGACCTACGAGCAGTACTTC. Translation gives CASRPTGTYEQYF.